These T cell receptor beta chains were read from a single sample in a study of metastatic and nonmetastatic thyroid tumors. Through MiXCR, TCRdb re-clonotyped the PCR reads. Here the sample spans 33,000 or so clones, 7% to 9% being singletons. The source material was blood. These receptor sequences come from a female donor with papillary thyroid cancer or a benign thyroid nodule (not recorded which). Some clones in this sample may be carry-over from other donors' samples. The CDR3 runs from the conserved cysteine through the conserved F or W. A D gene is named only where the DNA matches it firmly. Rows give clone size only sometimes, using once, few, many, or a class for an expanded clone.

J: TRBJ1-2; V: TRBV20-1; D: TRBD1; size: many; CDR3: CSARLRTGSNYGYTF; DNA: TGCAGTGCTAGACTAAGGACAGGGTCTAACTATGGCTACACCTTC
J: TRBJ2-7; V: TRBV6-5; D: -; size: many; CDR3: CASSYRQGWDYEQYF; DNA: TGTGCCAGCAGTTACCGTCAGGGATGGGACTACGAGCAGTACTTC
J: TRBJ2-1; V: TRBV27; D: -; size: many; CDR3: CASRISSVSEQFF; DNA: TGTGCCAGCAGGATTTCTAGCGTGAGTGAGCAGTTCTTC
J: TRBJ1-2; V: TRBV30; D: TRBD1; size: -; CDR3: CAWRIGGGDYGYTF; DNA: TGTGCCTGGAGAATAGGGGGCGGTGACTATGGCTACACCTTC
J: TRBJ2-2; V: TRBV9; D: -; size: many; CDR3: CASSWGGTGELFF; DNA: TGTGCCAGCAGCTGGGGAGGCACCGGGGAGCTGTTTTTT
J: TRBJ1-1; V: TRBV7-8; D: -; size: many; CDR3: CASSPREKNTEAFF; DNA: TGTGCCAGCAGCCCACGGGAAAAGAACACTGAAGCTTTCTTT
J: TRBJ1-5; V: TRBV2; D: -; size: many; CDR3: CASSGRGWQPQHF; DNA: TGTGCCAGCAGCGGGAGGGGATGGCAGCCCCAGCATTTT
J: TRBJ1-1; V: TRBV11-2; D: -; size: many; CDR3: CASSLTLGGLGVGAFF; DNA: TGTGCCAGCAGCCTCACTCTAGGGGGATTGGGAGTTGGAGCTTTCTTT
J: TRBJ2-5; V: TRBV5-1; D: -; size: many; CDR3: CASSQRSLGGGRSGETQYF; DNA: TGCGCCAGCAGCCAACGGTCCCTCGGAGGAGGTCGGTCTGGGGAGACCCAGTACTTC
J: TRBJ1-6; V: TRBV3-1; D: -; size: many; CDR3: CASSQDRTESPLHF; DNA: TGTGCCAGCAGCCAAGACCGGACCGAATCACCCCTCCACTTT
J: TRBJ1-3; V: TRBV18; D: -; size: many; CDR3: CASSPTGIGNTIYF; DNA: TGTGCCAGCTCACCAACAGGGATAGGAAACACCATATATTTT
J: TRBJ1-1; V: TRBV28; D: TRBD1; size: many; CDR3: CASSDRGRVEAFF; DNA: TGTGCCAGCAGTGACAGGGGGCGAGTTGAAGCTTTCTTT
J: TRBJ1-2; V: TRBV25-1; D: TRBD1; size: many; CDR3: CASSATTGEENGYTF; DNA: TGTGCCAGCAGTGCGACGACAGGGGAGGAGAATGGCTACACCTTC
J: TRBJ2-7; V: TRBV4-1; D: TRBD1; size: many; CDR3: CASSQRTGNYEQYF; DNA: TGCGCCAGCAGCCAAAGGACAGGAAACTACGAGCAGTACTTC
J: TRBJ2-1; V: TRBV10-1; D: -; size: many; CDR3: CASSEWGLSSDEQFF; DNA: TGCGCCAGCAGTGAATGGGGCCTCTCGAGTGATGAGCAGTTCTTC
J: TRBJ1-4; V: TRBV2; D: TRBD1; size: many; CDR3: CASRGTGGGEKLFF; DNA: TGTGCCAGCAGAGGGACAGGGGGCGGTGAAAAACTGTTTTTT
J: TRBJ2-7; V: TRBV5-1; D: -; size: many; CDR3: CASSLAATSEQYF; DNA: TGCGCCAGCAGCTTGGCCGCAACTAGCGAGCAGTACTTC
J: TRBJ1-2; V: TRBV7-9; D: -; size: many; CDR3: CASTPGGNYGYTF; DNA: TGTGCCAGCACCCCGGGAGGAAACTATGGCTACACCTTC
J: TRBJ2-4; V: TRBV6-1; D: TRBD1; size: many; CDR3: CASSLSGTGVNIQYF; DNA: TGTGCCAGCAGTTTGTCCGGGACAGGGGTAAACATTCAGTACTTC
J: TRBJ2-2; V: TRBV28; D: TRBD1; size: many; CDR3: CASSLAGQGITGELFF; DNA: TGTGCCAGCAGTTTAGCGGGACAGGGGATCACCGGGGAGCTGTTTTTT
J: TRBJ1-1; V: TRBV6-1; D: -; size: many; CDR3: CASSSPRDANTEAFF; DNA: TGTGCCAGCAGCTCCCCCCGGGACGCGAACACTGAAGCTTTCTTT
J: TRBJ2-7; V: TRBV20-1; D: TRBD1; size: many; CDR3: CSARDTGTGGYEQYF; DNA: TGCAGTGCTAGAGATACCGGGACAGGTGGTTACGAGCAGTACTTC
J: TRBJ1-5; V: TRBV19; D: -; size: many; CDR3: CASSNTGFYSNQPQHF; DNA: TGTGCCAGTAGTAACACAGGCTTTTATAGCAATCAGCCCCAGCATTTT
J: TRBJ2-7; V: TRBV2; D: -; size: many; CDR3: CASSPQGFSSYEQYF; DNA: TGTGCCAGCAGTCCACAGGGATTCAGCTCCTACGAGCAGTACTTC
J: TRBJ1-6; V: TRBV6-2/TRBV6-3; D: -; size: medium-sized; CDR3: CASSWQGTGSPLHF; DNA: TGTGCCAGCAGCTGGCAGGGGACGGGTTCACCCCTCCACTTT
J: TRBJ1-4; V: TRBV6-5; D: -; size: many; CDR3: CASSYGPSAELFF; DNA: TGTGCCAGCAGTTACGGTCCATCCGCGGAACTGTTTTTT
J: TRBJ2-1; V: TRBV20-1; D: TRBD2; size: many; CDR3: CSASDLAVSYNEQFF; DNA: TGCAGTGCTAGCGACCTAGCGGTCTCCTACAATGAGCAGTTCTTC
J: TRBJ1-6; V: TRBV6-1; D: -; size: many; CDR3: CASREGHSPLHF; DNA: TGTGCCAGCAGGGAAGGGCATTCACCCCTCCACTTT
J: TRBJ2-2; V: TRBV19; D: -; size: many; CDR3: CASSIRSGTGELFF; DNA: TGTGCCAGTAGTATTCGGTCGGGGACCGGGGAGCTGTTTTTT
J: TRBJ2-5; V: TRBV5-5; D: TRBD2; size: many; CDR3: CASSFYGTSGKTGETQYF; DNA: TGTGCCAGCAGCTTCTACGGGACTAGCGGGAAGACGGGGGAGACCCAGTACTTC
J: TRBJ2-5; V: TRBV10-2; D: TRBD2; size: many; CDR3: CASNIAGGLQETQYF; DNA: TGCGCCAGCAATATAGCGGGAGGGCTCCAAGAGACCCAGTACTTC
J: TRBJ1-2; V: TRBV19; D: -; size: many; CDR3: CASRNRTDYYGYTF; DNA: TGTGCCAGTAGGAACAGGACAGACTACTATGGCTACACCTTC